The 2 T cell receptor beta chains below come from one sample, sequenced in a study of cytomegalovirus exposure and HLA in healthy donors. TCRdb's copy holds only in-frame clones and misses some; the assay was immunoSEQ multiplex PCR. The sample has 92,000 or so clones; 95% to 97% are singletons. Sequenced input: PBMCs. Every receptor here comes from a man aged 18 to 30 in good health and CMV-seronegative.

The V call is TRBV9, the J call TRBJ2-2; TRBD2 agrees at 10 bases. The CDR3 totals 19 residues. Germline values: CDR1 SGDLS, CDR2 YYNGEE. With 3 bases clipped from V and 6 bases from J, the junction kept 17 bases outside the gene matches. CDR3 loop: CASSEALAGGISTPGELFF. In DNA form, the CDR3 reads TGTGCCAGCAGCGAGGCATTAGCGGGAGGAATATCTACGCCCGGGGAGCTGTTTTTT. The full variable domain, rest sourced from reference TRBV9 and TRBJ2-2, is DSGVTQTPKHLITATGQRVTLRCSPRSGDLSVYWYQQSLDQGLQFLIQYYNGEERAKGNILERFSAQQFPDLHSELNLSSLELGDSALYFCASSEALAGGISTPGELFFGEGSRLTVL.

The genes are TRBV15 and TRBJ2-2, with 7 bases fitting TRBD1. The CDR3 covers 16 residues. Trimming took 1 base from V and 4 from J; bases not matched to a gene: 6. Germline-derived CDR1 and CDR2 are LNHNV and YYDKDF (reference sequence). CDR3 amino acids: CATSRGGGQGTGELFF. Written as DNA, the CDR3 is TGTGCCACCAGCAGAGGAGGGGGCCAGGGCACCGGGGAGCTGTTTTTT.